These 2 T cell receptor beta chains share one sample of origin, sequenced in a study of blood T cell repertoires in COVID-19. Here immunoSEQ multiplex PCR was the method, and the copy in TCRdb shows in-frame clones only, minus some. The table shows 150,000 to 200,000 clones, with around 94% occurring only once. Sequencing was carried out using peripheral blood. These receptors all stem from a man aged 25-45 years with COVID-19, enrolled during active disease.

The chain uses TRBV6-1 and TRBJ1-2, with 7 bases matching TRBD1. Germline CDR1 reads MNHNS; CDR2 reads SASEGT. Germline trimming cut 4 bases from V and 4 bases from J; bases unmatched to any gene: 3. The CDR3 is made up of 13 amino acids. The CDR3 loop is CASSVGTVYGYTF. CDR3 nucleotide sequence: TGTGCCAGCAGTGTCGGGACAGTCTATGGCTACACCTTC.

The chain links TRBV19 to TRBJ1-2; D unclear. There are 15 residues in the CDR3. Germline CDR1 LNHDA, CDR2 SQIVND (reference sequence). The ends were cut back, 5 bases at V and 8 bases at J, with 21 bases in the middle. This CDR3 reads CASSPRDPFKTGYTF. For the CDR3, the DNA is TGTGCCAGTAGTCCGCGTGACCCGTTCAAGACAGGCTACACCTTC.